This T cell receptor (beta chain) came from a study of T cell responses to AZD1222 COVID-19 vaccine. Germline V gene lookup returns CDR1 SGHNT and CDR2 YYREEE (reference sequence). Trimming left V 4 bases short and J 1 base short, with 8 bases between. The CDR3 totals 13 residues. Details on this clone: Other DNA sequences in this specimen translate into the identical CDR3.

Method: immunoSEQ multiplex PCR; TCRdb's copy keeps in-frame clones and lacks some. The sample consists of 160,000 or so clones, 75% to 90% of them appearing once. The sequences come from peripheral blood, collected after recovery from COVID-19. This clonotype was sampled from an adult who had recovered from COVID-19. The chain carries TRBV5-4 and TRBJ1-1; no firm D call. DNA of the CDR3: TGTGCCAGCAGCCTGGACCGGAACACTGAAGCTTTCTTT. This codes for CASSLDRNTEAFF.